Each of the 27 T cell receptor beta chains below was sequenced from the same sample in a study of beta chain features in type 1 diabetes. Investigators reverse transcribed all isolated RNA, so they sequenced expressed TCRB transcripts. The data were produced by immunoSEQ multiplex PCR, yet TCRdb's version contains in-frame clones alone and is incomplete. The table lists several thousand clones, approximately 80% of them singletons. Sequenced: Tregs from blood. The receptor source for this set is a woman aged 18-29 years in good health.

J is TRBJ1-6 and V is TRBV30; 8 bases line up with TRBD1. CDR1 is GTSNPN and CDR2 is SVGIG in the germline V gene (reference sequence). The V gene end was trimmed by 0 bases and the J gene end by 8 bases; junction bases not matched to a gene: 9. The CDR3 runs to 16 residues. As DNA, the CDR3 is TGTGCCTGGAGTGTATCCAGGACAGGGCACCATTCACCCCTCCACTTT. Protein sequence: CAWSVSRTGHHSPLHF. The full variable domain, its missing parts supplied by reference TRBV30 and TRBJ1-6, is SQTIHQWPATLVQPVGSPLSLECTVEGTSNPNLYWYRQAAGRGLQLLFYSVGIGQISSEVPQNLSASRPQDRQFILSSKKLLLSDSGFYLCAWSVSRTGHHSPLHFGNGTRLTVT.

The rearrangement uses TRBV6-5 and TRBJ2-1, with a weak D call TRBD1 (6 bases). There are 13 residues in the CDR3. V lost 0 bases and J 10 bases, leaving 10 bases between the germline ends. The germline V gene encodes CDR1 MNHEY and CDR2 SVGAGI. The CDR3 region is CASSYSQGYEQFF. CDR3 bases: TGTGCCAGCAGTTACTCGCAGGGGTACGAGCAGTTCTTC.

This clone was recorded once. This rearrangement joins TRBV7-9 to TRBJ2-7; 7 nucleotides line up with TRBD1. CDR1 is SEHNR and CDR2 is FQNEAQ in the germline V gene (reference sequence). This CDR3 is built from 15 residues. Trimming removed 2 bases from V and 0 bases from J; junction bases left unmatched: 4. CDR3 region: CASSLTDRSSYEQYF. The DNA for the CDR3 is TGTGCCAGCAGCTTAACGGACAGGAGCTCCTACGAGCAGTACTTC.

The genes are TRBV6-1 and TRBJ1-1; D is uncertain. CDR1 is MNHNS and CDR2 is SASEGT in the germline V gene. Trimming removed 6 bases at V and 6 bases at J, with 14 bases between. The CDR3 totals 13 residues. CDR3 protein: CASRVPASPEAFF. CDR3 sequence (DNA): TGTGCCAGCAGGGTCCCCGCGAGCCCTGAAGCTTTCTTT.

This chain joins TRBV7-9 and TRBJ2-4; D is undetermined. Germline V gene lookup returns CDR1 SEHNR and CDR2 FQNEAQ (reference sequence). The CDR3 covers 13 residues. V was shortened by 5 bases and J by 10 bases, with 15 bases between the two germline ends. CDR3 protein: CASSRYGSFIQYF. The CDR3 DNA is TGTGCCAGCAGCAGATATGGCAGTTTTATTCAGTACTTC. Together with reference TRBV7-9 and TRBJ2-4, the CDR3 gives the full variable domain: DTGVSQNPRHKITKRGQNVTFRCDPISEHNRLYWYRQTLGQGPEFLTYFQNEAQLEKSRLLSDRFSAERPKGSFSTLEIQRTEQGDSAMYLCASSRYGSFIQYFGAGTRLSVL.

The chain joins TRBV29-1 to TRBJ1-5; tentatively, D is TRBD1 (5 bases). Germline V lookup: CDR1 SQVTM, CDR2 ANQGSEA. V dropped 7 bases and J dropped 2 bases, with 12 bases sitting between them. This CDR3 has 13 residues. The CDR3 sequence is CSATQGGNQPQHF. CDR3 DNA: TGCAGCGCCACTCAGGGCGGCAATCAGCCCCAGCATTTT.

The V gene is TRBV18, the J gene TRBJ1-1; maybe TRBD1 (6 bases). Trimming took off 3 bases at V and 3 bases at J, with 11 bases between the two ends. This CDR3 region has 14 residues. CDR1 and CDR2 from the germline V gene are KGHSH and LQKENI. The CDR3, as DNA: TGTGCCAGCTCACCTTTCTCAGGGGACACTGAAGCTTTCTTT. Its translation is CASSPFSGDTEAFF.

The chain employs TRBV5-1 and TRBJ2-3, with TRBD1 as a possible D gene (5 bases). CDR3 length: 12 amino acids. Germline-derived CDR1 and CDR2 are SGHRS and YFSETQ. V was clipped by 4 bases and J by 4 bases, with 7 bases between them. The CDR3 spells CASSLGADTQYF. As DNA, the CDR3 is TGCGCCAGCAGCCTAGGGGCAGATACGCAGTATTTT.

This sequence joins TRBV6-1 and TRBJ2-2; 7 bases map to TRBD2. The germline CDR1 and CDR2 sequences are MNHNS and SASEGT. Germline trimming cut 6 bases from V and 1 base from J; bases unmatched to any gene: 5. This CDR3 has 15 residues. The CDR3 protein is CASRKSGVNTGELFF. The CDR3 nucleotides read TGTGCCAGCAGAAAGAGCGGGGTGAACACCGGGGAGCTGTTTTTT.

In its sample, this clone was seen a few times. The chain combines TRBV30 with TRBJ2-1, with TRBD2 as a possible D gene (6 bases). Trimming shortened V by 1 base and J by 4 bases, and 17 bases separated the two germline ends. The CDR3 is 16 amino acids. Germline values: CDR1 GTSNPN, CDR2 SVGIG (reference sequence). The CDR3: CAWSGPGGVSYNEQFF. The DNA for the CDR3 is TGTGCCTGGAGTGGCCCTGGAGGGGTTTCGTACAATGAGCAGTTCTTC.

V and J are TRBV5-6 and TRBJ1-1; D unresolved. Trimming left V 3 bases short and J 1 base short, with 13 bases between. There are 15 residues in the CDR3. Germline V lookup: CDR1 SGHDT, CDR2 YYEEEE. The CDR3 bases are TGTGCCAGCAGCTCCGTCGTGAGGCGGAACACTGAAGCTTTCTTT. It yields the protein CASSSVVRRNTEAFF.

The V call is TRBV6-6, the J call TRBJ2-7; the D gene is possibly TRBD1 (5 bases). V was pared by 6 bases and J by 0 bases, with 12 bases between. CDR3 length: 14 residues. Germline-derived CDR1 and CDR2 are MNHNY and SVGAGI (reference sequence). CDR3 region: CASSPTANSYEQYF. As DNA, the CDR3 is TGTGCCAGCAGCCCGACAGCTAACTCCTACGAGCAGTACTTC.

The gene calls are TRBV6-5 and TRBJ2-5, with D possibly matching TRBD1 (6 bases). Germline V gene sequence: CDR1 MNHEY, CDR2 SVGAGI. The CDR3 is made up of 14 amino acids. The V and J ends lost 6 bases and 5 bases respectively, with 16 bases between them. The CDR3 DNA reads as TGTGCCAGCAGCACGAGAGGGGGAGTTGAGACCCAGTACTTC. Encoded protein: CASSTRGGVETQYF.

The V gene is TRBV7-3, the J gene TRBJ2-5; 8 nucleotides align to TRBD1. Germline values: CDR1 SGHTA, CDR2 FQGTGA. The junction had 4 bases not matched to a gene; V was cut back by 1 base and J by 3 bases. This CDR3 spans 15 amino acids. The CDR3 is CASSLKGTGEETQYF. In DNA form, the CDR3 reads TGTGCCAGCAGCTTAAAGGGGACAGGCGAAGAGACCCAGTACTTC. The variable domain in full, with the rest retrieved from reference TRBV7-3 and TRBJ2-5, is GAGVSQTPSNKVTEKGKYVELRCDPISGHTALYWYRQSLGQGPEFLIYFQGTGAADDSGLPNDRFFAVRPEGSVSTLKIQRTERGDSAVYLCASSLKGTGEETQYFGPGTRLLVL.

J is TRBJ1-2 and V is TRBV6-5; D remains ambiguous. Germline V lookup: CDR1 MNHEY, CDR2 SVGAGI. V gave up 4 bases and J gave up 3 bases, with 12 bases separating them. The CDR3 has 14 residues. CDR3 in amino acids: CASSSNSQYYGYTF. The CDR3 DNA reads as TGTGCCAGCAGTTCAAACTCACAGTACTATGGCTACACCTTC.

The DNA of the CDR3 is TGTGCCATCAGTCGGGACAGCTATAATGAGCAGTTCTTC. Translation: CAISRDSYNEQFF. The chain joins TRBV10-3 to TRBJ2-1; 7 bases are shared with TRBD1. CDR3 length: 13 residues. V shed 5 bases, J shed 7 bases, and the junction held 5 bases outside the gene matches. Germline lookup yields CDR1 ENHRY and CDR2 SYGVKD.

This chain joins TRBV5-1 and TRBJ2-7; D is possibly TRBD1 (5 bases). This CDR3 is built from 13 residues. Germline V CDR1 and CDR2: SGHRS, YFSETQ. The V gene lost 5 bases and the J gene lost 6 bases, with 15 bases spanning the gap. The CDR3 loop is CASRPGSLGEQYF. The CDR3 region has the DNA TGCGCCAGCAGGCCAGGGTCCCTCGGCGAGCAGTACTTC.

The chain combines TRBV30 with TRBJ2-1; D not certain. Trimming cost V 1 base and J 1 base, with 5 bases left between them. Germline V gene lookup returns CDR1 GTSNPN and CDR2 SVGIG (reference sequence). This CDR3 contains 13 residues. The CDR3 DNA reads TGTGCCTGGAGTGCGGTTTCCTACAATGAGCAGTTCTTC. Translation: CAWSAVSYNEQFF.

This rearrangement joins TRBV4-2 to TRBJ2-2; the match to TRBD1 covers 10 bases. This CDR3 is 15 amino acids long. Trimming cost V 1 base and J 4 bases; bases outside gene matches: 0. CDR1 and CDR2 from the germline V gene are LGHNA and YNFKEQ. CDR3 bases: TGTGCCAGCAGCCAAGGGACAGGGGGCACCGGGGAGCTGTTTTTT. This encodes CASSQGTGGTGELFF.

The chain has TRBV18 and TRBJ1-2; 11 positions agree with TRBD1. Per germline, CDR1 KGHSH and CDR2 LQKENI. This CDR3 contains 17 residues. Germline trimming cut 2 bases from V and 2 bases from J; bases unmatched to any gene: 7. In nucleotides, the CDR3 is TGTGCCAGCTCACCAGGGACAGGGGGGGAGAGGAACTATGGCTACACCTTC. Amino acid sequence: CASSPGTGGERNYGYTF. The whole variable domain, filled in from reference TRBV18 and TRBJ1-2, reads NAGVMQNPRHLVRRRGQEARLRCSPMKGHSHVYWYRQLPEEGLKFMVYLQKENIIDESGMPKERFSAEFPKEGPSILRIQQVVRGDSAAYFCASSPGTGGERNYGYTFGSGTRLTVV.

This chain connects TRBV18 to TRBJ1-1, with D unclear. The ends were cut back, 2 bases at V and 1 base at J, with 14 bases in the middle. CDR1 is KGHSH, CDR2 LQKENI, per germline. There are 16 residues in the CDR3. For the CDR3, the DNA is TGTGCCAGCTCACCAACTAGAGGTCTCGCGAACACTGAAGCTTTCTTT. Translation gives CASSPTRGLANTEAFF.

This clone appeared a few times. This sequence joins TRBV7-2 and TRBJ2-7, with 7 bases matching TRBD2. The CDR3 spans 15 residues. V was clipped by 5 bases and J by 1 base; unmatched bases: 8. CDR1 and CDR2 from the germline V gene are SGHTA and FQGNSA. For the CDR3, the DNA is TGTGCCAGCAGCCTTTCAGCGGGGCCTTCCTACGAGCAGTACTTC. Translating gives CASSLSAGPSYEQYF.

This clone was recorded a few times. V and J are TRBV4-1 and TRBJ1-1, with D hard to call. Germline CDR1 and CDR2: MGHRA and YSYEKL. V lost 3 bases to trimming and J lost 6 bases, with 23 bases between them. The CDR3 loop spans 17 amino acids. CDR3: CASSHNQNFRGFAEAFF. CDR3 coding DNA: TGCGCCAGCAGCCACAATCAAAATTTCCGCGGGTTCGCTGAAGCTTTCTTT.

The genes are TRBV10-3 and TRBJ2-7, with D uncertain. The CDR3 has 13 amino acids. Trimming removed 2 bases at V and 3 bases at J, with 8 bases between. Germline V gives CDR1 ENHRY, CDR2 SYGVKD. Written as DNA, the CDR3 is TGTGCCATCAGTGAGAATAGATTCTACGAGCAGTACTTC. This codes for CAISENRFYEQYF.

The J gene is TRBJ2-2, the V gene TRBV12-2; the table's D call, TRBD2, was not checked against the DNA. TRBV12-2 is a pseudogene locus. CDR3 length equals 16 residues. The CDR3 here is CAILSEASGRPGELFF. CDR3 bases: TGTGCAATCCTCTCGGAGGCTAGCGGGAGGCCCGGGGAGCTGTTTTTT.

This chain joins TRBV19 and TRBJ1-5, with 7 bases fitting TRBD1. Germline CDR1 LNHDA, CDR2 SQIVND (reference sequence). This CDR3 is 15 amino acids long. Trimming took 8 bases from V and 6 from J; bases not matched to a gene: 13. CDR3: CASGMDRHSSQPQHF. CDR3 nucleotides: TGTGCCAGTGGGATGGACAGGCATTCCAGTCAGCCCCAGCATTTT.

CDR3 in amino acids: CASSRSLDRGYEQYF. In DNA, the CDR3 is TGTGCCAGCAGCAGAAGCCTGGACAGGGGCTACGAGCAGTACTTC. The rearrangement uses TRBV21-1 and TRBJ2-7; the table assigns TRBD1, which was not confirmed against the DNA. TRBV21-1 is a pseudogene. The CDR3 consists of 15 residues.